A single sample is the source of the 13 T cell receptor beta chains below, sequenced in a study of vaccination effects on CD4 cells after COVID-19. Their antigen targets remain unknown. The method was immunoSEQ multiplex PCR; TCRdb's version includes in-frame clones alone and lacks a portion of them. The table has about 32,000 clones, around 70% seen once. The ViraFEST assay expanded antigen-specific CD4+ T cells with viral peptide pools before sequencing. At the end of approximately 10 days of culture, CD4+ T cells were isolated. As their vaccination, participants received two doses of either BNT162b2 or mRNA-1273. Sequences were derived from CD4+ T cells from PBMCs cultured with HCoV-229E spike peptides, sampled after COVID-19 vaccination. These receptors were obtained from a human donor who received a COVID-19 vaccine.

The chain recombines TRBV24-1 with TRBJ2-1; D is perhaps TRBD1 (6 bases). The germline gives CDR1 KGHDR, CDR2 SFDVKD. The CDR3 is 12 residues long. Trimming took 3 bases from V and 10 from J, leaving 9 bases between them. CDR3 bases: TGTGCCACCAGTGATGATGACAGGGAGCAGTTCTTC. Protein product: CATSDDDREQFF.

The chain is built from TRBV6-5 and TRBJ2-5, with D perhaps given as TRBD1 or TRBD2 (5 bases each). Germline V gene sequence: CDR1 MNHEY, CDR2 SVGAGI. Trimming shortened V by 3 bases and J by 4 bases, and 15 bases separated the two germline ends. The CDR3 has 15 amino acids. The CDR3 protein is CASSYDGMRGETQYF. DNA for the CDR3: TGTGCCAGCAGTTATGATGGGATGAGGGGAGAGACCCAGTACTTC.

This chain links TRBV6-5 with TRBJ1-3; 7 nucleotides match TRBD1. This CDR3 region has 14 residues. V gave up 6 bases and J gave up 0 bases; unmatched junction bases: 2. In germline, CDR1 is MNHEY, CDR2 SVGAGI. The CDR3 loop is CASSRDSSGNTIYF. CDR3 nucleotides: TGTGCCAGCAGCCGGGACAGCTCTGGAAACACCATATATTTT.

This chain uses TRBV2 with TRBJ1-4; weak D call: TRBD1 (6 bases). The CDR3 spans 19 residues. With 6 bases removed from V and 0 bases from J, the gap between germline ends came to 23 bases. Germline CDR1 and CDR2: SNHLY and FYNNEI. CDR3 in DNA: TGTGCCAGCAGGACGGGCAACAGGGATATTAGAGCAACTAATGAAAAACTGTTTTTT. Translation: CASRTGNRDIRATNEKLFF.

This clone has just a few counts. V and J are TRBV6-1 and TRBJ2-2; a weak D match, TRBD1 (5 bases). CDR1 MNHNS and CDR2 SASEGT come from the germline V gene. The V end lost 1 base, the J end lost 7 bases, and 13 bases lay between the germline ends. CDR3 length: 15 residues. CDR3 nucleotide sequence: TGTGCCAGCAGTGAAGGCCAGGGTTGGGACGGGGAGCTGTTTTTT. It specifies CASSEGQGWDGELFF.

V gene TRBV12-5 combines with J gene TRBJ1-3; perhaps TRBD1 as D (6 bases). Trimming shortened V by 5 bases and J by 2 bases, and 10 bases separated the two germline ends. CDR1 LGHNT and CDR2 FRNRAP come from the germline V gene. CDR3 length: 14 amino acids. Written as DNA, the CDR3 is TGTGCTAGTGGTACCAGGACAGCTGGAAACACCATATATTTT. Translation gives CASGTRTAGNTIYF.

The chain uses TRBV6-5 and TRBJ1-1; D ambiguous. CDR3 length: 13 amino acids. Germline V CDR1 and CDR2: MNHEY, SVGAGI. V dropped 2 bases and J dropped 8 bases, with 12 bases sitting between them. CDR3 nucleotide sequence: TGTGCCAGCAGTTACGAGCAGACTCTCGAAGCTTTCTTT. Translating it yields CASSYEQTLEAFF.

This chain joins TRBV28 and TRBJ1-6; possible D gene TRBD1, 6 bases. The CDR3 length is 14 residues. V lost 1 base to trimming and J lost 7 bases, with 8 bases between them. The germline CDR1 and CDR2 sequences are MDHEN and SYDVKM. The CDR3 is CASSLSGQNSPLHF. CDR3 sequence (DNA): TGTGCCAGCAGTTTATCAGGACAGAATTCACCCCTCCACTTT.

The V gene is TRBV28, the J gene TRBJ1-3; D remains ambiguous. Between the trimmed V and J ends, which lost 5 bases and 2 bases, there was a span of 16 bases. Looked up from germline, CDR1 is MDHEN and CDR2 is SYDVKM. This CDR3 contains 16 residues. CDR3 sequence (DNA): TGTGCCAGCAGTAACTACGACATGGCAACTGGAAACACCATATATTTT. Protein: CASSNYDMATGNTIYF. Combining the CDR3 with reference TRBV28 and TRBJ1-3 gives the whole variable domain DVKVTQSSRYLVKRTGEKVFLECVQDMDHENMFWYRQDPGLGLRLIYFSYDVKMKEKGDIPEGYSVSREKKERFSLILESASTNQTSMYLCASSNYDMATGNTIYFGEGSWLTVV.

The chain joins TRBV15 to TRBJ1-5; possible D gene TRBD1, 6 bases. This CDR3 contains 16 residues. Trimming stripped 8 bases from V and 2 bases from J, with 19 bases between. Germline CDR1 reads LNHNV; CDR2 reads YYDKDF (reference sequence). CDR3 in amino acids: CATGLGGLGGNQPQHF. In DNA, the CDR3 is TGTGCCACCGGACTTGGGGGGCTGGGGGGCAATCAGCCCCAGCATTTT.

The chain links TRBV11-2 to TRBJ2-3; the D is unclear. Germline assignment: CDR1 SGHAT and CDR2 FQNNGV. V was trimmed by 1 base and J by 1 base, leaving 3 bases between them. This CDR3 is 13 amino acids long. The CDR3 region has the DNA TGTGCCAGCAGCTTAGCCGGCACAGATACGCAGTATTTT. This sequence encodes CASSLAGTDTQYF.

The chain joins TRBV20-1 to TRBJ2-7; 7 bases match TRBD2. Germline CDR1 reads DFQATT; CDR2 reads SNEGSKA (reference sequence). The CDR3 covers 11 residues. The V segment lost 6 bases and the J segment 5 bases; nucleotides outside the gene matches: 4. The CDR3 DNA is TGCAGTGCCGGGAGGATAAACGAGCAGTACTTC. Translated, it gives CSAGRINEQYF.

The CDR3 spells CASSLGSVNTGELFF. The CDR3 coding sequence is TGCGCCAGCAGCTTGGGGTCGGTGAACACCGGGGAGCTGTTTTTT. The chain carries TRBV5-1 and TRBJ2-2; no clear D. Germline loops: CDR1 SGHRS, CDR2 YFSETQ. The V end lost 0 bases, the J end lost 1 base, and 7 bases lay between the germline ends. CDR3 size: 15 residues.